This T cell receptor beta chain emerged from a study of cytomegalovirus exposure and HLA in healthy donors (dated by TCRdb to about 2017). Regarding the complete study: An earlier analysis of approximately 640 of the donors reported roughly 300 Gb of sequence data and roughly 110 million unique TCR beta sequences from some 180 million T cells. Approximately 310 gigabases of sequencing data and some 85 million unique TCR sequences were included in an early release covering several hundred HLA-typed donors. Of the roughly 400 genotyped donors, 75% to 85% were placed in the genetic ancestry cluster associated with self-reported Caucasian donors. The study aimed to test whether signatures of past pathogen exposure could be identified by cataloging public T cell receptors. The study used immunosequencing to profile the T cell repertoires of about 670 subjects and linked those repertoires to cytomegalovirus serostatus. In addition to the first cohort of about 650 subjects, a separate validation cohort of approximately 130 different subjects was used. The study combined high-throughput TCR immunosequencing, statistical association of individual TCRs with disease status, and machine learning to predict cytomegalovirus infection status. A later analysis re-examined previously published TCR beta repertoires from more than 600 donors and added high-resolution HLA genotyping to investigate patterns of TCR occurrence. In the later analysis, no new phenotypic data were used to find candidate immune exposures; instead, reliance was placed on TCR beta sequences and their occurrence across donors. An earlier analysis of several hundred of the donors applied high-throughput TCR beta sequencing to assess whether each TCR beta V gene segment acted as functional or pseudogenic. Donor age, sex, ethnicity and CMV serostatus were compiled together with the repertoire data. A later genetic analysis took genome-wide SNP genotypes for about 60% of the roughly 670 donors and used that subset as a discovery cohort. Every discovery cohort repertoire had been produced on one sequencing platform. Both class I and class II loci were covered by HLA typing, at four-digit resolution. Typing coverage differed by locus: A, B, C, DRB1 and DQB1 were typed in about 620-630 donors, DQA1 in roughly 500, DPA1 in 606, and DPB1 in roughly 470. Several DR-DQ haplotypes were treated as single units for association and clustering because of strong linkage in the cohort. Across about 370 genotyped donors of the cohort, an average of about 240,000 unique TCR beta nucleotide sequences per donor were sequenced, and roughly 20% of those sequences were non-productive. The investigation overall reported the following: Several of the top co-occurrence clusters appeared to be linked to parvovirus B19, influenza, CMV and Epstein-Barr virus, according to a later analysis. This cohort had only TCR beta chains sequenced, and the lack of alpha or paired-chain data limited which features could be detected. In a later analysis, HLA-associated TCR beta chains showed more clonal expansion and lower generation probabilities than non-associated chains that were equally common. A further reported finding was that TCR beta sequences accurately predicted the HLA-A and HLA-B alleles for most subjects in the first cohort. A later genetic analysis reported fewer N-insertions in productive TCRs among donors in an Asian-associated ancestry cluster than the roughly 640-donor mean. Correlated functional status among segregating V segments might reflect linkage disequilibrium, but an unknown experimental factor could not be ruled out. A cluster of highly shared sequence variants was judged likely to be a technical artifact of the sequencing pipeline. Specific HLA alleles were associated with 15,000 to 20,000 TCR beta sequences at a false discovery rate of 0.05 in a later analysis. When HLA alleles, especially DR and DQ, strongly co-occurred, attributing TCR associations to individual alleles was difficult. A total of roughly 160 TCR beta chains were listed by the study as associated with cytomegalovirus. The authors suggested that the approach could potentially be generalized to other disease states and immunological phenotypes. In vitro tests confirmed that three of the cytomegalovirus-associated TCR beta chains recognize cytomegalovirus antigens. Roughly uniform sequencing depth across donors was assumed in presence/absence analyses, although this assumption may not hold. While some public TCRs were present in many individuals, most TCR sequences turned up only very rarely across donors. Because some donors lacked HLA typing at each locus, the association tests relied only on the typed subset. The classifier was reported to diagnose cytomegalovirus status with high specificity and sensitivity in both the original cohort and the validation cohort. For the cohort, immune exposure information was limited to CMV serostatus. Because counts were too low, around 17 rarely observed V segments, including chromosome 9 orphons, were left out of the earlier analysis of a few hundred of the donors. According to a later analysis, most CMV-associated TCR beta chains appeared to be HLA-restricted, and the HLA associations seemed to be driven largely by CMV exposure. An earlier analysis of 450 to 750 of the donors showed that most TCR beta V segments appeared in productive rearrangements either about 87% or about 30% of the time, which broadly matched IMGT annotations. In a later analysis, the rate of TCR association differed among HLA loci, with DRB1 alleles having the most associated TCRs and HLA-C alleles having the fewest. V-gene and J-gene trimming of TCR beta chains was associated with a missense DCLRE1C variant in a later genetic analysis, and the association was replicated in an independent cohort.

As regards this clone: Its antigen has not been determined. No base qualities exist here, and no much larger clone lies one base off it.

The library was obtained by the immunoSEQ multiplex PCR assay. For the multiplex PCR, a mixture combining 60 forward primers for TCR Vbeta segments and 13 reverse primers for TCR Jbeta segments was used. The CDR3 region of rearranged TCR beta genes was amplified from genomic DNA with a multiplex PCR assay. The amplified TCR beta libraries were sequenced on the Illumina HiSeq System as 87-base-pair reads. The study's processing was this. A later analysis counted some 74 million unique TCR beta chains across the approximately 700 repertoires, and 9 million to 14 million of these chains were shared by at least two donors. Raw reads were error-corrected and collapsed into unique sequences by a nearest-neighbor algorithm in which closely related sequences were merged to remove PCR and sequencing errors. Alignment of CDR3 sequences to IMGT reference sequences was used to assign V, D and J gene segments. For a sequence to be retained, a match of at least six nucleotides to both a V gene segment and a J gene segment was required. A rearrangement was called productive if the CDR3 had no stop codons and remained in frame with V and J, and every other rearrangement was called non-productive. CDR3 was defined by IMGT convention, running from the second conserved V-encoded cysteine to the conserved J-encoded phenylalanine. The earlier analysis of about 560 of the donors excluded any sequence lacking an unambiguous match to a single V gene segment. An earlier analysis of almost 600 of the donors classified V segments as functional when productive rearrangements were above 56.7% and as segregating when the standard deviation between donors was above 5%. To diagnose cytomegalovirus status from the catalog of TCR beta chain sequences, a statistical classification framework was built. A later analysis assigned V and J genes by comparing TCR nucleotide sequences with IMGT/GENE-DB human TR gene sequences. In a later analysis, CDR3 sequences and most-parsimonious VDJ recombination scenarios were assigned using the TCRdist pipeline. In a later analysis, every TCR beta chain was defined by the combination of its CDR3 amino acid sequence and its V-gene family, and reads without a unique V-gene family were dropped. In a later analysis, a few hundred highly shared, low-generation-probability nucleotide sequences were removed to address suspected cross-contamination and a sequencing artifact. In a later analysis, a clonal expansion index for each public chain was calculated from normalized within-repertoire ranks of inferred template counts. In a later analysis, generation probabilities were computed with a VDJ recombination model fitted to out-of-frame rearrangements, and the resulting probabilities were checked against IGoR. A later analysis scored TCR-TCR, TCR-HLA and TCR-CMV co-occurrence with hypergeometric tests, applying a repertoire-size bias correction to TCR pairs. To estimate false discovery rates, a later analysis permuted the HLA or CMV assignments 20 times. In a later analysis, co-occurring TCRs were grouped using DBSCAN, and TCRdist sequence similarity was added for clustering within HLA-allele-positive subsets. Repertoires with fewer than 30,000 or more than 120,000 public chains were left out of co-occurrence clustering, as were four to six repertoires with anomalous nucleotide sharing. The source is immuneACCESS, and TCRdb retained only in-frame sequences with V and J called. Part of the clones is not carried over; for the studies checked, unresolved V genes explain less than half of this, and the remainder is unexplained. V and J calls and clone size are copied from that table; D and trimming were computed from the DNA. The sample table shows around 150,000 clones, and around four fifths are seen once. The top ten hold roughly 2.1% of the sample.

In total, 500 to 700 healthy bone marrow donors made up the cohort. Cohort members were all nominally healthy when sampled, although unrecorded immune exposures were likely present. The donor tested CMV seronegative, placing the donor among the 350 to 400 seronegative members of the cohort. A peripheral blood sample was provided by each donor, and peripheral blood mononuclear cells were used for TCR beta sequencing. The Qiagen DNeasy Blood Extraction Kit was used to extract genomic DNA from the blood cell samples. The clonotype originates from a man aged 18 to 29 in good health and CMV-seronegative. Sequenced: PBMCs.

The nucleotide sequence reads as follows: TGCAGCGCCCAGGGGGCCTCATTCGAAAAACTGTTTTTT. This is translated as CSAQGASFEKLFF. The sequence joins TRBV29-1 to TRBJ1-4; TRBD1 aligns with 8 central bases. From the germline V gene, CDR1 is SQVTM and CDR2 is ANQGSEA. V is cut back by 7 bases and J by 8 bases, with 9 bases in the junction unmatched. Including the terminal cysteine and phenylalanine, the CDR3 comprises 13 residues. Of the read, only the CDR3 DNA is kept; its 39 bases are in frame from base 1.